Listed below are T cell receptor beta chains from one sample, sequenced in a study of T cell repertoires in cytomegalovirus infection. TCRdb re-derived calls from the reads in MiXCR, one entry per CDR3 protein. In the table there are some 500,000 distinct CDR3 sequences, 30% to 40% of which are singletons. These TCRs' antigens remain unknown. Sample: cultured PBMCs, taken from culture after CMV antigen stimulation. The source is a human donor in good health (CMV status not recorded). Some clones in this sample may be carry-over from other donors' samples. The CDR3 runs from the conserved cysteine through the conserved F or W. The D gene is left open where the match is weak. Not all rows give a size; the values are once, few, many and, for expanded clones, a class.

TRBJ2-1 once - TRBV20-1 CSARVGLASSYNEQFF TGCAGTGCTAGAGTAGGGCTAGCTAGCTCCTACAATGAGCAGTTCTTC
TRBJ1-2 few - TRBV29-1 CSAPSTGFHYGYTF TGCAGCGCCCCGAGTACAGGGTTCCACTATGGCTACACCTTC
TRBJ2-2 few - TRBV6-5 CASSYLMVSNTGELFF TGTGCCAGCAGTTACCTCATGGTATCGAACACCGGGGAGCTGTTTTTT
TRBJ2-3 many - TRBV7-9 CASSLLSTSDTQYF TGTGCCAGCAGCTTATTGTCCACTTCAGATACGCAGTATTTT
TRBJ2-1 once TRBD2 TRBV13 CASSFPPGLGYNEQFF TGTGCCAGCAGCTTCCCTCCGGGACTAGGCTACAATGAGCAGTTCTTC
TRBJ2-7 few - TRBV9 CASSERGAGVEEQYF TGTGCCAGCAGCGAGCGAGGAGCGGGCGTCGAGGAGCAGTACTTC
TRBJ1-5 - - TRBV19 CASSIQGFPQHF TGTGCCAGTAGCATACAGGGTTTTCCCCAGCATTTT
TRBJ1-2 - TRBD1 TRBV4-2 CASSQALRQGAGGGYTF TGTGCCAGCAGCCAAGCTCTACGACAGGGGGCTGGTGGTGGCTACACCTTC
TRBJ2-5 - TRBD2 TRBV10-3 CAISESTSGPQETQYF TGTGCCATCAGTGAGTCAACTAGCGGCCCCCAAGAGACCCAGTACTTC
TRBJ1-2 many - TRBV7-2 CASSLGQATWGYTF TGTGCCAGCAGCTTAGGACAGGCCACGTGGGGCTACACCTTC
TRBJ2-7 - - TRBV7-2 CASRTLSGKWEQYF TGTGCCAGCCGCACCCTATCGGGTAAATGGGAGCAGTACTTC
TRBJ2-5 - - TRBV7-4 CASSLAAQFQETQYF TGTGCCAGCAGCTTAGCGGCACAGTTCCAAGAGACCCAGTACTTC
TRBJ1-2 - - TRBV25-1 CATTNAYGYTF TGTGCCACCACGAACGCTTATGGCTACACCTTC
TRBJ2-7 many TRBD2 TRBV6-5 CASSYSRGLAVYEQYF TGTGCCAGCAGTTACTCAAGGGGACTAGCGGTCTACGAGCAGTACTTC
TRBJ2-3 - TRBD2 TRBV10-2 CASTSGRTDTQYF TGCGCCAGTACTAGCGGGAGGACAGATACGCAGTATTTT
TRBJ2-7 - TRBD2 TRBV20-1 CSASPTSGDYEQYF TGCAGTGCTAGCCCCACTAGCGGAGACTACGAGCAGTACTTC
TRBJ1-2 - - TRBV6-1 CASNDGQGYGYTF TGTGCCAGCAACGACGGGCAGGGGTATGGCTACACCTTC
TRBJ2-3 - TRBD2 TRBV2 CASSPSGIPDTQYF TGTGCCAGCAGCCCTAGCGGGATACCAGATACGCAGTATTTT
TRBJ1-3 - - TRBV19 CASSIGTGGTEGNTIYF TGTGCCAGTAGTATTGGGACCGGAGGAACAGAAGGAAACACCATATATTTT
TRBJ1-1 - TRBD1 TRBV28 CASSFTYGTGDTEAFF TGTGCCAGCAGTTTCACATATGGGACAGGGGACACTGAAGCTTTCTTT
TRBJ2-1 few - TRBV12-3/TRBV12-4 CASSSDSGSRFF TGTGCCAGCAGTTCCGACAGTGGGAGTAGGTTCTTC
TRBJ2-3 few - TRBV7-9 CASSPARAPDTQYF TGTGCCAGCAGCCCCGCCAGGGCCCCAGATACGCAGTATTTT
TRBJ1-1 - - TRBV6-5 CASSYSTSGHTEAFF TGTGCCAGCAGTTACTCGACGTCAGGCCACACTGAAGCTTTCTTT
TRBJ2-3 - TRBD1 TRBV23-1 CASSHYRDRGRDTQYF TGCGCCAGCAGTCATTACCGGGACAGGGGGCGAGATACGCAGTATTTT
TRBJ2-4 - TRBD2 TRBV7-2 CASSFGLAGGRRSQNIQYF TGTGCCAGCAGCTTTGGGCTAGCGGGGGGTAGGAGGTCCCAAAACATTCAGTACTTC
TRBJ1-5 - - TRBV11-3 CASSYGQNQPQHF TGTGCCAGCAGCTATGGCCAGAATCAGCCCCAGCATTTT
TRBJ1-5 - - TRBV6-2/TRBV6-3 CASSALPQGGGDPQHF TGTGCCAGCAGCGCCCTCCCACAGGGCGGAGGCGATCCCCAGCATTTT
TRBJ2-1 - TRBD2 TRBV28 CASSSSGSSEQFF TGTGCCAGCAGTTCTAGCGGGAGCAGTGAGCAGTTCTTC
TRBJ2-3 - TRBD1 TRBV20-1 CSATGTGASTDTQYF TGCAGTGCTACGGGAACAGGGGCCAGCACAGATACGCAGTATTTT
TRBJ2-3 many TRBD2 TRBV7-2 CASSFQAGASSTDTQYF TGTGCCAGCAGCTTTCAAGCGGGAGCCTCTTCTACAGATACGCAGTATTTT
TRBJ2-3 once TRBD2 TRBV5-1 CASSRGTSGTSDTQYF TGCGCCAGCAGCAGGGGGACTAGCGGGACCTCTGATACGCAGTATTTT
TRBJ2-7 - TRBD1 TRBV28 CASSFVGQEPYEQYF TGTGCCAGCAGTTTCGTCGGACAGGAGCCCTACGAGCAGTACTTC
TRBJ2-7 - - TRBV6-5 CASSSPPESSSYEQYF TGTGCCAGCAGTTCCCCTCCGGAGTCTAGCTCCTACGAGCAGTACTTC
TRBJ2-1 few - TRBV27 CASSLYRGSSSYNEQFF TGTGCCAGCAGTTTATATCGTGGTTCGAGCTCCTACAATGAGCAGTTCTTC
TRBJ2-1 few - TRBV6-2/TRBV6-3 CASRGAEGFLNEQFF TGTGCCTCACGGGGGGCGGAAGGGTTCCTCAATGAGCAGTTCTTC
TRBJ2-7 few - TRBV11-3 CASSSAPPGWDEQYF TGTGCCAGCAGCTCCGCCCCCCCGGGTTGGGACGAGCAGTACTTC
TRBJ2-7 - - TRBV11-2 CASSLVQGNGVEQYF TGTGCCAGCAGCTTAGTGCAGGGGAATGGTGTCGAGCAGTACTTC
TRBJ2-7 many - TRBV7-2 CASSSLTGSYEQYF TGTGCCAGCAGCTCCCTGACTGGATCCTACGAGCAGTACTTC
TRBJ1-2 - TRBD1 TRBV5-3 CASSRTGGLGYTF TGTGCCAGCAGCCGGACAGGGGGCTTAGGCTACACCTTC
TRBJ1-6 - - TRBV4-3 CASSQDAGAYSPLHF TGCGCCAGCAGCCAAGATGCGGGGGCGTATTCACCCCTCCACTTT
TRBJ1-1 - - TRBV10-3 CAIFGNTEAFF TGTGCCATCTTCGGGAACACTGAAGCTTTCTTT
TRBJ2-7 - - TRBV27 CASSQGGLVSSYEQYF TGTGCCAGCAGTCAGGGCGGACTGGTAAGCTCCTACGAGCAGTACTTC